The clone carrying this T cell receptor (beta chain) was recorded a few times. Trimming pared 4 bases from V and 3 bases from J, leaving 13 bases between. The CDR3 length is 15 residues. CDR1 SNHLY and CDR2 FYNNEI come from the germline V gene. TCRdb keeps only in-frame clones here, not all; method: immunoSEQ multiplex PCR. The repertoire holds about 140,000 clones, with around 80% as singletons. The sample originates from a study of blood T cell repertoires in COVID-19. Across the whole study: Sources were T cells, B-cell-depleted T cells, or PBMCs; the material itself was cDNA or gDNA.

The chain employs TRBV2 and TRBJ2-1, with a weak D call TRBD1 (5 bases). This receptor was obtained from a woman in her fifties or sixties with acute or convalescent COVID-19. The sample consisted of peripheral blood. The CDR3 region has the DNA TGTGCCAGCAGTGCCAGTCAGGGCTTCTACAATGAGCAGTTCTTC. Its protein is CASSASQGFYNEQFF. Full variable domain (missing parts from reference TRBV2 and TRBJ2-1): EPEVTQTPSHQVTQMGQEVILRCVPISNHLYFYWYRQILGQKVEFLVSFYNNEISEKSEIFDDQFSVERPDGSNFTLKIRSTKLEDSAMYFCASSASQGFYNEQFFGPGTRLTVL.